This T cell receptor (gamma chain) was retrieved from a study of γδ T cells in repeated Plasmodium falciparum infection. Study summary: Over roughly 600 days, donors received four mosquito-bite P. falciparum NF54 infections.

This clone has a count of ten or more. The antigen is unknown. A far larger clone is one nucleotide away, so this likely arose from a read error. Different DNA sequences within this sample yield the same CDR3. TRG and TRD sequences were obtained from every sorted gammadelta sample. TCRdb used CATT to re-call clones from the multiplex PCR reads. The data contain 13,000 to 15,000 gamma-chain clones, around 1.5% of them singletons. Study outcomes and limitations: Vdelta2-negative gammadelta repertoires appeared less diverse and less shared in Malian than Australian children.

Bulk repertoires came from Vgamma9/Vdelta2+ or Vdelta2-negative gammadelta T cells flow-sorted from PBMC. CDR1 GITISATS and CDR2 ISYDGTV come from the germline V gene (reference sequence). The CDR3 loop spans 18 amino acids. The rearrangement links TRGV9 to TRGJP. The J gene, left out of TCRdb, was set here by checking the DNA against germline. The TCR comes from a pool of human donors (malaria-infected and uninfected, not separated). The sample taken for sequencing was gamma-delta T cells from blood. The CDR3 DNA follows: TGTGCCCTGTGGGAGGTGTCCCCTCAAGAGTTGGGCAAAAAAATCAAGGTATTT. It codes for CALWEVSPQELGKKIKVF.